This entry lists 16 T cell receptor beta chains sequenced from one sample in a study of cytomegalovirus exposure and HLA in healthy donors. Clones were sequenced by immunoSEQ multiplex PCR, and TCRdb holds only the in-frame ones, with some missing. Altogether 90,000 or so clones are present, roughly 85% being singletons, with the ten largest covering more than 20%. Sequencing was done on a sample of PBMCs. These receptors all stem from a man aged 18 to 35 in good health and CMV-seropositive.

The gene calls are TRBV29-1 and TRBJ2-1; 7 positions match TRBD2. Germline V gives CDR1 SQVTM, CDR2 ANQGSEA. V shed 4 bases and J 0 bases; nucleotides not matched to a gene: 9. This CDR3 has 16 amino acids. The chain's CDR3 is CSVVGGSSSSYNEQFF. The CDR3 DNA sequence: TGCAGCGTTGTGGGGGGGTCGAGTAGCTCCTACAATGAGCAGTTCTTC.

The chain couples TRBV5-4 to TRBJ2-7; the match to TRBD2 covers 10 bases. This CDR3 has 16 residues. Germline V CDR1 and CDR2: SGHNT, YYREEE (reference sequence). The J segment lost 0 bases and the V segment lost 0 bases, leaving 3 bases of the junction unmatched. CDR3: CASSLGGTSASYEQYF. The CDR3 coding sequence is TGTGCCAGCAGCTTGGGTGGGACTAGCGCCTCCTACGAGCAGTACTTC.

The chain carries TRBV28 and TRBJ2-6, with D perhaps matching TRBD1 (6 bases). Trimming shortened V by 6 bases and J by 0 bases, and 9 bases separated the two germline ends. The CDR3 runs to 15 residues. The germline V gene encodes CDR1 MDHEN and CDR2 SYDVKM. This CDR3 is CASSTGYSGANVLTF. As DNA, the CDR3 is TGTGCCAGCAGCACAGGGTACTCTGGGGCCAACGTCCTGACTTTC.

In its sample, this clone was seen a few times. This chain joins TRBV2 and TRBJ2-1; possibly TRBD2 for D (6 bases). The CDR3 covers 13 residues. CDR1 SNHLY and CDR2 FYNNEI come from the germline V gene. V was trimmed by 5 bases and J by 4 bases, leaving 9 bases between them. CDR3 sequence: CASSRGRYNEQFF. The DNA of the CDR3 is TGTGCCAGCAGTCGGGGGAGATACAATGAGCAGTTCTTC.

This chain links TRBV7-3 with TRBJ2-1, with 7 bases matching TRBD2. CDR1 is SGHTA, CDR2 FQGTGA, per germline. This CDR3 region has 15 residues. The trim removed 8 bases at V and 1 base at J, leaving 8 bases unmatched. The CDR3 spells CASSSGTTSYNEQFF. The CDR3 coding sequence is TGTGCCAGCTCGTCCGGGACTACATCCTACAATGAGCAGTTCTTC.

The rearrangement uses TRBV2 and TRBJ1-1; the D is unclear. V dropped 4 bases and J dropped 4 bases, with 10 bases sitting between them. Germline V CDR1 and CDR2: SNHLY, FYNNEI. CDR3 length: 13 residues. This chain's CDR3 is CASSAGSGTEAFF. The CDR3 nucleotides read TGTGCCAGCAGTGCTGGCTCTGGCACTGAAGCTTTCTTT.

The chain recombines TRBV5-1 with TRBJ2-5; D not resolved. CDR1 and CDR2 from the germline V gene are SGHRS and YFSETQ. The V gene lost 4 bases and the J gene lost 0 bases, with 7 bases spanning the gap. This CDR3 comprises 13 residues. CDR3 region: CASSTPYQETQYF. DNA for the CDR3: TGCGCCAGCAGCACTCCGTACCAAGAGACCCAGTACTTC.

The J gene is TRBJ2-1, the V gene TRBV29-1; 9 bases fit TRBD2. The germline CDR1 and CDR2 sequences are SQVTM and ANQGSEA. Germline trimming cut 3 bases from V and 2 bases from J; bases unmatched to any gene: 5. The CDR3 is 15 residues long. DNA of the CDR3: TGCAGCGTTGACAGGGCGGGAGGGACCTACAATGAGCAGTTCTTC. As protein: CSVDRAGGTYNEQFF.

This rearrangement joins TRBV4-2 to TRBJ2-3; D perhaps matches TRBD1 (6 bases). With 0 bases removed from V and 1 base from J, the gap between germline ends came to 8 bases. The CDR3 is 15 residues long. Per the germline V gene, CDR1 is LGHNA and CDR2 is YNFKEQ. CDR3 DNA sequence: TGTGCCAGCAGCCAAGAAGCAGGGGGCACAGATACGCAGTATTTT. Translation: CASSQEAGGTDTQYF.

This chain connects TRBV5-6 to TRBJ2-1; possibly TRBD1 for D (5 bases). This CDR3 region has 15 residues. Trimming took off 2 bases at V and 4 bases at J, with 13 bases between the two ends. Germline V gene sequence: CDR1 SGHDT, CDR2 YYEEEE. The CDR3 nucleotides are TGTGCCAGCAGCTTTTGGACACTTGTTTACAATGAGCAGTTCTTC. This translates into CASSFWTLVYNEQFF.

In its sample, this clone was seen a few times. V and J are TRBV2 and TRBJ2-5; no reliable D call. V was pared by 3 bases and J by 4 bases, with 6 bases between. The V gene's germline CDR1 is SNHLY and CDR2 FYNNEI. The CDR3 spans 12 residues. CDR3 sequence: CASSEVGETQYF. As DNA, the CDR3 is TGTGCCAGCAGTGAGGTCGGAGAGACCCAGTACTTC.

The rearrangement uses TRBV6-1 and TRBJ2-7; weak D call: TRBD2 (7 bases). The CDR3 is made up of 15 amino acids. The V gene's germline CDR1 is MNHNS and CDR2 SASEGT. V was clipped by 0 bases and J by 5 bases, with 14 bases between them. Written as DNA, the CDR3 is TGTGCCAGCAGTGAAGCGAGGCGGGGGCATAACGAGCAGTACGTC. Its translation: CASSEARRGHNEQYV.

The chain uses TRBV5-1 and TRBJ2-7; 7 bases line up with TRBD1. Germline V gives CDR1 SGHRS, CDR2 YFSETQ. V lost 2 bases to trimming and J lost 3 bases; unmatched junction nucleotides: 5. This CDR3 has 14 amino acids. In nucleotides, the CDR3 is TGCGCCAGCAGCTTTACAGGGGCGAGCTACGAGCAGTACTTC. Translating it yields CASSFTGASYEQYF.

CDR3 in amino acids: CASSLGLRGRTDTQYF. The CDR3, as DNA: TGTGCCAGCAGCTTAGGACTAAGGGGACGCACAGATACGCAGTATTTT. V usage is TRBV7-3 and J usage is TRBJ2-3; a possible D gene is TRBD2 (6 bases). The CDR3 consists of 16 residues. V was trimmed by 2 bases and J by 1 base, leaving 13 bases between them. Germline V gene sequence: CDR1 SGHTA, CDR2 FQGTGA. Drawing the rest from reference TRBV7-3 and TRBJ2-3, the complete variable domain is GAGVSQTPSNKVTEKGKYVELRCDPISGHTALYWYRQSLGQGPEFLIYFQGTGAADDSGLPNDRFFAVRPEGSVSTLKIQRTERGDSAVYLCASSLGLRGRTDTQYFGPGTRLTVL.

This clone was seen once. V is TRBV2 and J is TRBJ2-3; a possible D gene is TRBD1 (5 bases). Germline-derived CDR1 and CDR2 are SNHLY and FYNNEI. This CDR3 has 13 residues. With 2 bases removed from V and 8 bases from J, the gap between germline ends came to 11 bases. The CDR3 DNA sequence: TGTGCCAGCAGTGAACTTCAGGGCGGTACGCAGTATTTT. Translated, it gives CASSELQGGTQYF.

The chain has TRBV2 and TRBJ1-2; maybe TRBD1 (6 bases). V was pared by 4 bases and J by 5 bases, with 17 bases between. CDR1 SNHLY and CDR2 FYNNEI come from the germline V gene. This CDR3 region has 15 residues. The CDR3 DNA reads TGTGCCAGCAGTGCTGAGACAGGAGGCTCGTATGGCTACACCTTC. Protein sequence: CASSAETGGSYGYTF.